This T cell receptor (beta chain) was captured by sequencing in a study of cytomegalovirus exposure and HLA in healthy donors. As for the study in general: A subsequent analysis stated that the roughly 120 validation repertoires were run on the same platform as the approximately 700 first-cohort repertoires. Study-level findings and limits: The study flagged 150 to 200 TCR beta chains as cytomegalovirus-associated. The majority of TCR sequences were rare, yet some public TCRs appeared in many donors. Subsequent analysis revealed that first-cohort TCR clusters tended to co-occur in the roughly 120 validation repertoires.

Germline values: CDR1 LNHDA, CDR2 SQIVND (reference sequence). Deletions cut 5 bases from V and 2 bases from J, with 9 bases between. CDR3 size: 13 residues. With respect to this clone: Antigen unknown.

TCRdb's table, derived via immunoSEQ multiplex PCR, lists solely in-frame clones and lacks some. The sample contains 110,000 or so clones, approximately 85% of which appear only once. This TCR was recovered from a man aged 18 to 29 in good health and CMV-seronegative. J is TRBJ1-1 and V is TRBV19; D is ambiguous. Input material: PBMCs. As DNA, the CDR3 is TGTGCCAGTAGTGCCAGGATCAACACTGAAGCTTTCTTT. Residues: CASSARINTEAFF.